The present entry profiles one T cell receptor (beta chain) with its context. Generated by immunoSEQ multiplex PCR, the TCRdb table keeps only in-frame clones and is missing some. The sample consists of about 70,000 clones, more than 80% of them appearing once. The data belong to a study of control samples from healthy donors and cancer patients. Trimming stripped 4 bases from V and 8 bases from J, with 11 bases between. This CDR3 has 12 residues. Germline V gene sequence: CDR1 MDHEN, CDR2 SYDVKM. The TCR was taken from a woman between 50 and 59 years old with lung cancer. Sequencing was done on a sample of PBMCs. This chain connects TRBV28 to TRBJ1-2; D may be TRBD1 (5 bases). This CDR3 is CASSSRVRGYTF. CDR3 nucleotide sequence: TGTGCCAGCAGTTCCAGGGTGCGGGGCTACACCTTC.